This T cell receptor (beta chain) is from a study of T cell changes during pregnancy in multiple sclerosis. Libraries were prepared by immunoSEQ multiplex PCR; TCRdb keeps only in-frame clonotypes and omits some of them. This table holds 93,000 or so clones, 92% found once. Germline V gene lookup returns CDR1 MDHEN and CDR2 SYDVKM. The V and J ends lost 5 bases and 0 bases respectively, with 11 bases between them. The CDR3 has 15 amino acids. V is TRBV28 and J is TRBJ1-5; a weak D match, TRBD1 (6 bases). The sequence derives from a female donor with multiple sclerosis, enrolled in a pregnancy study. Specimen: peripheral blood, collected after pregnancy. CDR3 in DNA: TGTGCCAGCAGTCCTCTAGGGGGTAGCAATCAGCCCCAGCATTTT. Translation gives CASSPLGGSNQPQHF.